The 17 T cell receptor beta chains below all came from one sample that was sequenced in a study of T-cell memory formation after mild COVID-19. TCRdb used MiXCR to reprocess the 5' RACE reads, holding one entry per CDR3 protein. The data show hundreds of thousands of distinct CDR3 sequences, with about 16% seen just once and 20% to 25% held by the top ten. Input material: PBMCs or a T cell subset sorted from them (not recorded which). Every receptor here comes from a man aged 18 to 29 who had mild COVID-19 (a few samples of this study predate the infection). Cell type and time point are not known.

This chain connects TRBV5-1 to TRBJ2-1; D not certain. V shed 2 bases and J shed 7 bases, with 10 bases lying between them. Germline V CDR1 and CDR2: SGHRS, YFSETQ. CDR3 length equals 13 residues. In DNA form, the CDR3 reads TGCGCCAGCAGCTTTGACCTGAGGAATGAGCAGTTCTTC. Translated: CASSFDLRNEQFF.

This clonotype occurred a few times. This chain joins TRBV7-9 and TRBJ2-1, with 7 nucleotides matching TRBD1. The germline V gene has CDR1 SEHNR and CDR2 FQNEAQ (reference sequence). The V gene end was trimmed by 5 bases and the J gene end by 8 bases; junction bases not matched to a gene: 6. The CDR3 extends over 13 amino acids. The CDR3 sequence: CASSIRTGDEQFF. The CDR3 nucleotides read TGTGCCAGCAGCATAAGAACAGGGGATGAGCAGTTCTTC.

The chain couples TRBV28 to TRBJ1-5; D is unresolved. This CDR3 contains 13 residues. The germline gives CDR1 MDHEN, CDR2 SYDVKM. V gave up 1 base and J gave up 6 bases, with 7 bases separating them. The CDR3 is CASSLLVGQPQHF. CDR3 DNA: TGTGCCAGCAGTTTATTAGTTGGTCAGCCCCAGCATTTT.

In this sample, this clonotype turned up a few times. The chain joins TRBV6-2 or TRBV6-3 to TRBJ1-1; unclear D gene. The V gene lost 5 bases and the J gene lost 11 bases, with 18 bases spanning the gap. Per the germline V gene, CDR1 is MNHEY and CDR2 is SVGEGT. CDR3 length: 13 residues. CDR3 nucleotides: TGTGCCAGCAGTACGGACGGCGGCCAGGTCGCTTTCTTT. Its translation is CASSTDGGQVAFF.

V gene TRBV4-1 combines with J gene TRBJ2-2; 7 positions match TRBD2. Germline CDR1 MGHRA, CDR2 YSYEKL. This CDR3 has 16 residues. Trimming took 2 bases from V and 1 from J; bases not matched to a gene: 4. The CDR3 here is CASSQPRGGNTGELFF. The CDR3 nucleotides are TGCGCCAGCAGCCAACCTCGCGGGGGGAACACCGGGGAGCTGTTTTTT.

A remark on this clonotype: Without the conserved terminal phenylalanine or tryptophan, this CDR3 likely stems from a read error. The limits of the CDR3 on the DNA are not certain, so only TCRdb's listed CDR3 is given. The chain links TRBV1 to TRBJ2-3; TRBD2, as called in the table, went unchecked against the DNA. TRBV1 is tagged as a pseudogene. The CDR3 is 10 residues long, ends included. CDR3 sequence reads: CTSSQGEEYL.

The rearrangement links TRBV9 to TRBJ1-2; D gene unclear. Germline V gene lookup returns CDR1 SGDLS and CDR2 YYNGEE. Deletions cut 2 bases from V and 10 bases from J, with 18 bases between. The CDR3 spans 14 residues. The CDR3 is CASSVSGGESDYTF. CDR3 nucleotides: TGTGCCAGCAGCGTTTCGGGTGGGGAAAGCGACTACACCTTC. The variable domain in full, with the rest retrieved from reference TRBV9 and TRBJ1-2, is DSGVTQTPKHLITATGQRVTLRCSPRSGDLSVYWYQQSLDQGLQFLIQYYNGEERAKGNILERFSAQQFPDLHSELNLSSLELGDSALYFCASSVSGGESDYTFGSGTRLTVV.

The chain's CDR3 is CASSRQVATNEKLFF. DNA for the CDR3: TGTGCCAGCAGTAGACAGGTCGCAACTAATGAAAAACTGTTTTTT. The chain recombines TRBV6-4 with TRBJ1-4, with D possibly matching TRBD1 (6 bases). Trimming pared 5 bases from V and 0 bases from J, leaving 10 bases between. The CDR3 is 15 residues long. Germline V lookup: CDR1 MRHNA, CDR2 SNTAGT.

V is TRBV7-9 and J is TRBJ2-5; the D gene is possibly TRBD1 (5 bases). CDR1 and CDR2 from the germline V gene are SEHNR and FQNEAQ (reference sequence). V was shortened by 3 bases and J by 2 bases, with 19 bases between the two germline ends. The CDR3 loop spans 17 amino acids. CDR3 DNA sequence: TGTGCCAGCAGCTTCTTGGCCGAATCGCAGGGACAAGAGACCCAGTACTTC. It yields the protein CASSFLAESQGQETQYF.

The J gene is TRBJ2-5, the V gene TRBV19; D is undetermined. The germline V gene encodes CDR1 LNHDA and CDR2 SQIVND (reference sequence). The CDR3 length is 13 residues. Trimming stripped 2 bases from V and 7 bases from J, with 11 bases between. The CDR3 loop reads CASSISSGGTQYF. DNA for the CDR3: TGTGCCAGTAGTATATCCAGTGGTGGGACCCAGTACTTC. Supplemented by reference TRBV19 and TRBJ2-5, the full variable domain reads DGGITQSPKYLFRKEGQNVTLSCEQNLNHDAMYWYRQDPGQGLRLIYYSQIVNDFQKGDIAEGYSVSREKKESFPLTVTSAQKNPTAFYLCASSISSGGTQYFGPGTRLLVL.

This clonotype was observed a handful of times. The chain recombines TRBV25-1 with TRBJ1-1, with D tentatively TRBD1 (5 bases). The V end was cut by 6 bases, the J end by 10 bases, with 12 bases between. The CDR3 length is 11 residues. CDR1 and CDR2 from the germline V gene are MGHDK and SYGVNS. The chain's CDR3 is CASSRGTGAFF. The CDR3 nucleotides read TGTGCCAGCAGCCGGGGGACGGGAGCTTTCTTT.

This clonotype appeared a few times. The J gene is TRBJ2-5, the V gene TRBV10-3; no definite D call. The CDR3 runs 17 residues. CDR1 ENHRY and CDR2 SYGVKD come from the germline V gene. Between the trimmed V and J ends, which lost 2 bases and 3 bases, there was a span of 19 bases. CDR3 residues: CAISEPGYWQFEETQYF. The CDR3 DNA reads TGTGCCATCAGTGAGCCGGGTTATTGGCAGTTTGAAGAGACCCAGTACTTC.

This clonotype was seen a handful of times. V usage is TRBV5-5 and J usage is TRBJ2-3; 10 nucleotides match TRBD1. Germline CDR1 SGHKS, CDR2 YYEKEE (reference sequence). Germline trimming cut 4 bases from V and 4 bases from J; bases unmatched to any gene: 6. CDR3 length equals 15 residues. Here the CDR3 DNA reads TGTGCCAGCAGCCCGACTGGACAGGGGGCAGATACGCAGTATTTT. Residues: CASSPTGQGADTQYF.

This clonotype was counted only a few times. This CDR3 is CASSLDIKADTQYF. For the CDR3, the DNA is TGCGCCAGCAGCTTGGATATTAAGGCAGATACGCAGTATTTT. The chain carries TRBV5-1 and TRBJ2-3; no clear D gene. The CDR3 sequence is 14 residues long. V lost 0 bases and J 4 bases, leaving 9 bases between the germline ends. Germline V CDR1 and CDR2: SGHRS, YFSETQ.

This clonotype has just a few counts. The rearrangement uses TRBV11-2 and TRBJ2-5, with no clear D. Between the trimmed V and J ends, which lost 0 bases and 1 base, there was a span of 12 bases. Germline CDR1 and CDR2: SGHAT and FQNNGV. The length of the CDR3 is 16 residues. The CDR3 nucleotides are TGTGCCAGCAGCTTAGAATGGAACCGCCGCCAAGAGACCCAGTACTTC. Residues: CASSLEWNRRQETQYF.

The chain's CDR3 is CASSFYQGTIAVDQPQHF. The CDR3 nucleotides are TGTGCCAGCAGCTTCTACCAGGGGACGATAGCTGTGGATCAGCCCCAGCATTTT. The chain recombines TRBV5-6 with TRBJ1-5, with D possibly matching TRBD1 (6 bases). The CDR3 totals 18 residues. V lost 2 bases and J lost 5, with 23 bases in between. Germline-derived CDR1 and CDR2 are SGHDT and YYEEEE.

A few counts support this clonotype. V usage is TRBV4-1 and J usage is TRBJ2-7; no reliable D call. The CDR3 totals 13 residues. The ends were cut back, 1 base at V and 6 bases at J, with 10 bases in the middle. The V gene's germline CDR1 is MGHRA and CDR2 YSYEKL. The DNA for the CDR3 is TGCGCCAGCAGCCAAGTTATACATGGCGAGCAGTACGTC. Protein product: CASSQVIHGEQYV.